The next 10 T cell receptor beta chains were all read from a single sample in a study of T cells in localized non-small cell lung cancer. Profiling relied on immunoSEQ multiplex PCR, and the TCRdb table lists in-frame clones only, not all of them. The table records approximately 72,000 clones, roughly 86% of them present only once. Sample: peripheral blood, taken before any cancer treatment. Receptors originate from a female donor at least 60 years old with stage I lung adenocarcinoma.

V gene TRBV18 combines with J gene TRBJ2-2; D assignment may be TRBD1 or TRBD2 (6 bases each). The CDR3 sequence is 17 residues long. V lost 3 bases and J lost 4, with 18 bases in between. Germline CDR1 KGHSH, CDR2 LQKENI. The CDR3 DNA reads as TGTGCCAGCTCACCTCAACCGGGACTCAGGGGCACCGGGGAGCTGTTTTTT. Translating gives CASSPQPGLRGTGELFF.

This chain links TRBV5-1 with TRBJ1-5; a weak D match, TRBD1 (5 bases). Per germline, CDR1 SGHRS and CDR2 YFSETQ. V was cut by 4 bases and J by 0 bases, with 17 bases left in between. The CDR3 is made up of 17 amino acids. CDR3 residues: CASSRGEGPYSNQPQHF. The DNA of the CDR3 is TGCGCCAGCAGCCGGGGGGAGGGCCCTTATAGCAATCAGCCCCAGCATTTT.

CDR3 DNA: TGTGCCAGCAGGGGACAGTTGATACAAAATCAGCCCCAGCATTTT. This encodes CASRGQLIQNQPQHF. This sequence joins TRBV2 and TRBJ1-5; 7 nucleotides agree with TRBD1. J gave up 4 bases and V 6 bases, and 9 bases lay outside the gene matches. Germline-derived CDR1 and CDR2 are SNHLY and FYNNEI. The CDR3 has 15 residues.

This clone is a singleton in its sample. The V and J genes are TRBV7-6 and TRBJ1-3; no clear D. V dropped 10 bases and J dropped 0 bases, with 13 bases sitting between them. This CDR3 contains 14 residues. CDR1 and CDR2 from the germline V gene are SGHVS and FNYEAQ. CDR3 region: CATKSPSSGNTIYF. As DNA, the CDR3 is TGTGCCACCAAATCCCCCAGCTCTGGAAACACCATATATTTT.

This clone has ten or more counts. The chain combines TRBV27 with TRBJ2-1; perhaps TRBD1 as D (5 bases). Looked up from germline, CDR1 is MNHEY and CDR2 is SMNVEV (reference sequence). Trimming pared 8 bases from V and 5 bases from J, leaving 16 bases between. This CDR3 is built from 14 residues. The CDR3 sequence: CASQGPGTHNEQFF. The CDR3 DNA reads TGTGCCAGCCAGGGCCCCGGCACCCACAATGAGCAGTTCTTC.

J is TRBJ2-7 and V is TRBV27, with 7 bases that match TRBD2. V was pared by 5 bases and J by 2 bases, with 12 bases of the junction left unmatched. Germline V gene sequence: CDR1 MNHEY, CDR2 SMNVEV (reference sequence). The CDR3 has 16 residues. CDR3 sequence (DNA): TGTGCCAGCAGTCCGGCCGGCGGGGGTCAGGCCTACGAGCAGTACTTC. This sequence encodes CASSPAGGGQAYEQYF.

V gene TRBV14 combines with J gene TRBJ1-2; D gene unclear. The CDR3 contains 13 residues. V was pared by 8 bases and J by 9 bases, with 19 bases between. Per germline, CDR1 SGHDN and CDR2 FVKESK. The CDR3 loop reads CASRSGRRGRYTF. CDR3 sequence (DNA): TGTGCCAGCCGATCCGGAAGAAGAGGTCGCTACACCTTC.

The V and J genes are TRBV29-1 and TRBJ2-5, with TRBD2 as a possible D gene (7 bases). The length of the CDR3 is 14 residues. Germline V lookup: CDR1 SQVTM, CDR2 ANQGSEA. V lost 8 bases and J 5 bases, leaving 21 bases between the germline ends. CDR3 coding DNA: TGCAGCACTCAAGAGGGGGGGCTGAAGGAGACCCAGTACTTC. Its protein is CSTQEGGLKETQYF.

This clone was seen only a few times. V is TRBV7-9 and J is TRBJ1-1; D unclear. The CDR3 totals 12 residues. With 1 base removed from V and 12 bases from J, the gap between germline ends came to 12 bases. Germline lookup yields CDR1 SEHNR and CDR2 FQNEAQ (reference sequence). This CDR3 reads CASSLGVLPTFF. The CDR3, as DNA: TGTGCCAGCAGCTTAGGTGTTCTACCAACTTTCTTT.

This clone was observed a handful of times. The J gene is TRBJ1-1, the V gene TRBV9; D is undetermined. CDR3 size: 15 residues. Trimming left V 2 bases short and J 4 bases short, with 15 bases between. Germline-derived CDR1 and CDR2 are SGDLS and YYNGEE. Here the CDR3 reads CASSVTPEVGTEAFF. Written as DNA, the CDR3 is TGTGCCAGCAGCGTCACCCCAGAGGTTGGCACTGAAGCTTTCTTT. Using reference TRBV9 and TRBJ1-1 for the parts outside the CDR3, the full variable domain is DSGVTQTPKHLITATGQRVTLRCSPRSGDLSVYWYQQSLDQGLQFLIQYYNGEERAKGNILERFSAQQFPDLHSELNLSSLELGDSALYFCASSVTPEVGTEAFFGQGTRLTVV.